This is a list of T cell receptor beta chains from one sample in a study of glioma-infiltrating T cells after dendritic cell vaccination. The repertoire was sequenced with immunoSEQ multiplex PCR; TCRdb's copy has only in-frame clones and lacks some. Of tens of thousands of clones in the sample, approximately 87% were seen once. The specimen was blood, collected after dendritic cell vaccination. These receptors originate from a human donor with glioblastoma. Each CDR3 is given with its conserved first and last residue. D genes are given only for firm matches. Clone size is not always given. Where it is, it says once, few, many or a class for expanded clones.

d_gene	abundance	v_gene	j_gene	CDR3nt	CDR3aa
TRBD2	once	TRBV28	TRBJ2-3	TGTGCCAGCAGCCCTAGCGGGGGGGCCGGTACGCAGTATTTT	CASSPSGGAGTQYF
TRBD2	-	TRBV30	TRBJ2-3	TGTGCCTGGAGCTGGGCTAGCGGGGGGGGAAATACGCAGTATTTT	CAWSWASGGGNTQYF
TRBD1	-	TRBV9	TRBJ2-3	TGTGCCAGCGGCGCTGGGACAGCTAGCACAGATACGCAGTATTTT	CASGAGTASTDTQYF
-	-	TRBV6-5	TRBJ1-2	TGTGCCAGCAGTTACCGGACAGCTATTGGCTACACCTTC	CASSYRTAIGYTF
-	-	TRBV11-3	TRBJ1-2	TGTGCCAGCAGCTTAGCTGACTATGGCTACACCTTC	CASSLADYGYTF
TRBD1	once	TRBV9	TRBJ1-2	TGTGCCAGCAGCGTAGTCTCAGGGGGCCCCTATGGCTACACCTTC	CASSVVSGGPYGYTF
-	-	TRBV19	TRBJ2-1	TGTGCCAGTAGCCCCTGGACAGCCTACAATGAGCAGTTCTTC	CASSPWTAYNEQFF
TRBD1	-	TRBV6-5	TRBJ1-2	TGTGCCAGCAGTCCCGACAGGGAGTTACGTGGCTACACCTTC	CASSPDRELRGYTF
-	-	TRBV7-2	TRBJ1-1	TGTGCCAGCAGCTTAACGGGGAACACTGAAGCTTTCTTT	CASSLTGNTEAFF
TRBD1	many	TRBV28	TRBJ2-7	TGTGCCAGCAGTCGGACAGGGATCGTAGGTCAGTACTTC	CASSRTGIVGQYF
-	-	TRBV7-3	TRBJ1-2	TGTGCCAGCAGCTTAAGTGGGGCCCGCTATGGCTACACCTTC	CASSLSGARYGYTF
TRBD1	-	TRBV6-6	TRBJ1-5	TGTGCCAGCAGTACAGGACAGGCGAGTCAGCCCCAGCATTTT	CASSTGQASQPQHF
TRBD1	-	TRBV2	TRBJ2-1	TGTGCCAGCAGTGAATCAGGGGGCGAGCAGTTCTTC	CASSESGGEQFF
TRBD2	-	TRBV7-9	TRBJ2-7	TGTGCCAGCAGCTTAGGGGGAGGGATGTGGGAGCAGTACTTC	CASSLGGGMWEQYF
-	-	TRBV7-2	TRBJ1-5	TGTGCCAGCAGCCCCGGCGCGGGGCAGCCCCAGCATTTT	CASSPGAGQPQHF
TRBD1	-	TRBV19	TRBJ1-1	TGTGCCAGTAGTACCCGGACAGGCACTGAAGCTTTCTTT	CASSTRTGTEAFF
TRBD1	-	TRBV5-4	TRBJ1-1	TGTGCCAGCAGCACGAACAGGGGCCCCACTGAAGCTTTCTTT	CASSTNRGPTEAFF
-	-	TRBV6-5	TRBJ2-1	TGTGCCAGCAGCAGGGCGTTATTCGATGAGCAGTTCTTC	CASSRALFDEQFF
TRBD2	-	TRBV28	TRBJ2-1	TGTGCCAGCAGAATAGCGGGGTCCTACAATGAGCAGTTCTTC	CASRIAGSYNEQFF
-	-	TRBV12-2	TRBJ2-7	TGTGCAAGTCGCAACCATGGACTCTCCTACGAGCAGTACTTC	CASRNHGLSYEQYF
TRBD1	-	TRBV30	TRBJ1-1	TGTGCCTGGAGTCGACCCGGACAGGGGATAACTGAAGCTTTCTTT	CAWSRPGQGITEAFF
TRBD1	-	TRBV11-3	TRBJ2-2	TGTGCCAGCAGCTTTGGGACAGGGTGGACCGGGGAGCTGTTTTTT	CASSFGTGWTGELFF
TRBD1	-	TRBV7-2	TRBJ2-4	TGTGCCAGCAGCTTAATGGGGACAGGGGGCAACATTCAGTACTTC	CASSLMGTGGNIQYF
TRBD1	-	TRBV6-5	TRBJ2-7	TGTGCCAGCAGTTCCGGGACAGGGTCCTACGAGCAGTACTTC	CASSSGTGSYEQYF
TRBD2	-	TRBV6-1	TRBJ2-3	TGTGCCAGCAGTGGGACTAGCGGGTCAGATACGCAGTATTTT	CASSGTSGSDTQYF
TRBD2	-	TRBV30	TRBJ2-7	TGTGCCTGGAGTGTACTCGGGGGGGGGAACTCCTACGAGCAGTACTTC	CAWSVLGGGNSYEQYF
TRBD1	once	TRBV6-5	TRBJ2-1	TGTGCCATCAGTGGCCAGACAGGGATCGATGAGCAGTTCTTC	CAISGQTGIDEQFF
-	-	TRBV28	TRBJ1-2	TGTGCCAGCAGTTTGGAGAACTATGGCTACACCTTC	CASSLENYGYTF
-	-	TRBV29-1	TRBJ2-7	TGCAGCGTTGAAGACGAACAGGGAATCTACGAGCAGTACTTC	CSVEDEQGIYEQYF
TRBD1	-	TRBV7-2	TRBJ2-5	TGTGCCAGCAGCCGACAGGGTCGGGAGACCCAGTACTTC	CASSRQGRETQYF
-	-	TRBV11-3	TRBJ1-1	TGTGCCAGCAGCTTAGGGGGGGTTGCTGAAGCTTTCTTT	CASSLGGVAEAFF
TRBD2	-	TRBV7-9	TRBJ2-2	TGTGCCAGCAGCTCCGGGCTAGCGGGCTCGACCACCGGGGAGCTGTTTTTT	CASSSGLAGSTTGELFF
-	-	TRBV7-9	TRBJ1-3	TGTGCCAGCAGCTTAGAAGCCGGAAACACCATATATTTT	CASSLEAGNTIYF
-	-	TRBV25-1	TRBJ1-2	TGTGCCAGCAGTGGGACGGGGGGCTACACCTTC	CASSGTGGYTF
TRBD1	-	TRBV10-3	TRBJ2-2	TGTGCCATCAGTATGCCGGGACAGGGTGACACCGGGGAGCTGTTTTTT	CAISMPGQGDTGELFF
-	-	TRBV4-3	TRBJ1-5	TGCGCCAGCAGCCCGGTGAGCAACAATCAGCCCCAGCATTTT	CASSPVSNNQPQHF
-	-	TRBV10-3	TRBJ1-4	TGTGCCATCAGTGAAGACACGTCTCGTACTGAAAAACTGTTTTTT	CAISEDTSRTEKLFF
TRBD1	-	TRBV2	TRBJ2-7	TGTGCCAGCAGCCGGGACAGGGTAGTCGAGCAGTACTTC	CASSRDRVVEQYF
-	few	TRBV2	TRBJ1-2	TGTGCCAGCAGCCAAAGGAGTTATGCGACCTATGGCTACACCTTC	CASSQRSYATYGYTF
TRBD1	-	TRBV6-6	TRBJ2-7	TGTGCCAGCAGTTACCGGACAGGCAGCTACGAGCAGTACTTC	CASSYRTGSYEQYF
-	-	TRBV10-3	TRBJ1-2	TGTGCCATACGCCCGGGATCTCAAGATGGCTACACCTTC	CAIRPGSQDGYTF
TRBD1	once	TRBV18	TRBJ2-3	TGTGCCAGCTCGCCTACCTCAGTAGGGGGCCTCGGGACAGATACGCAGTATTTT	CASSPTSVGGLGTDTQYF
TRBD1	few	TRBV5-6	TRBJ1-4	TGTGCCAGCAGCTTCGGGACAGGAAATGTAAAACTGTTTTTT	CASSFGTGNVKLFF
-	few	TRBV2	TRBJ2-7	TGTGCCAGCAGTGAAGCGGGTGGCGGAAGCTACGAGCAGTACTTC	CASSEAGGGSYEQYF
TRBD2	-	TRBV18	TRBJ2-5	TGTGCCAGCTCACCACGGGGGGGCCAAGAGACCCAGTACTTC	CASSPRGGQETQYF
-	once	TRBV6-5	TRBJ2-7	TGTGCCAGCAGTTATAGCCCCTACGAGCAGTACTTC	CASSYSPYEQYF